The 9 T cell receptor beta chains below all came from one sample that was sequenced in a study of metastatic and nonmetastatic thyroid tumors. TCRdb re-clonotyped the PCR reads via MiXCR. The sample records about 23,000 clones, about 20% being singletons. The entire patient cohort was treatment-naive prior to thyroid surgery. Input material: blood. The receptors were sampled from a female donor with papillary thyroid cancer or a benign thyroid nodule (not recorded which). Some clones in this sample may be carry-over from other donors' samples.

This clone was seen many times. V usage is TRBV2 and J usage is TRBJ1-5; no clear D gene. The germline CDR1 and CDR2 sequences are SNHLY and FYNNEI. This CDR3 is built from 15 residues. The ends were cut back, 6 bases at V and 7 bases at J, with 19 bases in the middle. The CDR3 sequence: CASSFQGYAGQPQHF. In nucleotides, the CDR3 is TGTGCCAGCAGCTTCCAAGGGTACGCAGGCCAGCCCCAGCATTTT.

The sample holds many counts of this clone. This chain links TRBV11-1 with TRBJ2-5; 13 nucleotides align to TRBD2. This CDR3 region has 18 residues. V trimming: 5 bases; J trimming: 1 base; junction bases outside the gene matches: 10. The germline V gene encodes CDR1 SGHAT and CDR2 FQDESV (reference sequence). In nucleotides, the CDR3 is TGTGCCAGCAGCCCTGCGAAAAGACTAGCGGGGGGCCAAGAGACCCAGTACTTC. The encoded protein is CASSPAKRLAGGQETQYF.

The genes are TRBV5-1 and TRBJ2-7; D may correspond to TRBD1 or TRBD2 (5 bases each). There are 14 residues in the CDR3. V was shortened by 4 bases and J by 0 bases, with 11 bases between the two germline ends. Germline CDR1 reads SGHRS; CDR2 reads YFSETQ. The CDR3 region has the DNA TGCGCCAGCAGCACGGGGCTGAGCTCCTACGAGCAGTACTTC. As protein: CASSTGLSSYEQYF.

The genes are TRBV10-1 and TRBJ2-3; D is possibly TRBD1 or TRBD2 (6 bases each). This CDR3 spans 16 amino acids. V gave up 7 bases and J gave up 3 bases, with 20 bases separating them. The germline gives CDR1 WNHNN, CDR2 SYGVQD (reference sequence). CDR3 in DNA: TGCGCCAGCATTGACCCTCGCTGGGGGGCGACAGATACGCAGTATTTT. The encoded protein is CASIDPRWGATDTQYF.

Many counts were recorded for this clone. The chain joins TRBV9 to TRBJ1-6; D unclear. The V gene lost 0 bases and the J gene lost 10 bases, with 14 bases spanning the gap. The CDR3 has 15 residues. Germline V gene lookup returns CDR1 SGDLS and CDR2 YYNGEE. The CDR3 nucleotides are TGTGCCAGCAGCGTAGATCCCGGGTTGGGATCACCCCTCCACTTT. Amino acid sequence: CASSVDPGLGSPLHF. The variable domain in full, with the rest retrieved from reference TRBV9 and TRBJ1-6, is DSGVTQTPKHLITATGQRVTLRCSPRSGDLSVYWYQQSLDQGLQFLIQYYNGEERAKGNILERFSAQQFPDLHSELNLSSLELGDSALYFCASSVDPGLGSPLHFGNGTRLTVT.

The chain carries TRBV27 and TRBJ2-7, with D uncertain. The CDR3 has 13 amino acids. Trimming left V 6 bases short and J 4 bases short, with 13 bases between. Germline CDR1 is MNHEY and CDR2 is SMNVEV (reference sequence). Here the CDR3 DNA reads TGTGCCAGCAGCTACGGATCATTTTACGAGCAGTACTTC. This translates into CASSYGSFYEQYF.

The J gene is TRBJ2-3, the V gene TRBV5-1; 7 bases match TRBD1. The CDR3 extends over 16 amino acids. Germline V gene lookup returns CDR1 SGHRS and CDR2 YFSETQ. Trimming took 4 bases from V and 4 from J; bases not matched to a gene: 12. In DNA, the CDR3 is TGCGCCAGCAGCCTTTCCCCGACAGGGACCCCAGATACGCAGTATTTT. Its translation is CASSLSPTGTPDTQYF.

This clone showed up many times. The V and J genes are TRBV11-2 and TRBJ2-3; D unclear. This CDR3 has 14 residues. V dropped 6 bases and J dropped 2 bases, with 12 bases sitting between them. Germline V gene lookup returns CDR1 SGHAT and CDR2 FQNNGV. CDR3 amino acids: CASRRTRNTDTQYF. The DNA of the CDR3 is TGTGCCAGCAGACGAACGAGGAACACAGATACGCAGTATTTT.

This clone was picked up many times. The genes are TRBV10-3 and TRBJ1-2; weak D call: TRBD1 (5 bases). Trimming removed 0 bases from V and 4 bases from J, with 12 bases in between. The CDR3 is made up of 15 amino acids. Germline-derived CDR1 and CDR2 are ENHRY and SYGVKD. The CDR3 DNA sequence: TGTGCCATCAGTGAGTCGGATCAGGGCGGCTATGGCTACACCTTC. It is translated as CAISESDQGGYGYTF.